Below, 15 T cell receptor beta chains from the same sample are listed, as sequenced in a study of T cells expressing NK-cell markers. TCRdb reprocessed the 5' RACE reads and reports one entry per CDR3 protein, with no DNA. The sample totals a few hundred thousand distinct CDR3 sequences. The material sequenced was blood T cells: a sorted CD56 or NKG2C T cell subset, CD4+ or CD8+ T cells, or bulk PBMC T cells (not recorded which). The receptors were sampled from a woman between 45 and 60 years old in good health.

The J gene is TRBJ1-1, the V gene TRBV12-3 or TRBV12-4. This CDR3 spans 13 amino acids. CDR3 protein: CASSSPRRPEAFF.

The rearrangement uses TRBV5-1 and TRBJ2-1. The CDR3 is made up of 13 amino acids. Germline V CDR1 and CDR2: SGHRS, YFSETQ. CDR3 in amino acids: CASSSLAENEQFF.

The V call is TRBV7-8, the J call TRBJ2-3; TCRdb returns TRBD2, unconfirmable since there is no DNA. Germline V gene lookup returns CDR1 SGHVS and CDR2 FQNEAQ. The CDR3 extends over 16 amino acids. CDR3 residues: CASIKRGTTSTDTQYF.

This sequence joins TRBV20-1 and TRBJ1-2. Germline V lookup: CDR1 DFQATT, CDR2 SNEGSKA (reference sequence). The CDR3 covers 15 residues. CDR3 amino acids: CSARRDLSANYGYTF.

The genes are TRBV20-1 and TRBJ2-1; absent DNA, TCRdb's TRBD1 call cannot be checked. The CDR3 is 16 residues long. Germline V CDR1 and CDR2: DFQATT, SNEGSKA (reference sequence). Here the CDR3 reads CSARAPTGVSYNEQFF.

The chain uses TRBV9 and TRBJ2-5. This CDR3 has 15 amino acids. The germline V gene encodes CDR1 SGDLS and CDR2 YYNGEE. CDR3 region: CASSADPTRTETQYF.

This rearrangement joins TRBV5-1 to TRBJ2-1; absent DNA, TCRdb's TRBD2 call cannot be checked. The CDR3 consists of 15 residues. CDR1 SGHRS and CDR2 YFSETQ come from the germline V gene. CDR3 region: CASRPSSNPYNEQFF.

V usage is TRBV2 and J usage is TRBJ1-1; TCRdb returns TRBD1, unconfirmable since there is no DNA. The CDR3 has 15 amino acids. CDR1 is SNHLY and CDR2 is FYNNEI in the germline V gene. The CDR3 spells CASSVGDRVDTEAFF.

CDR3 protein: CSEIADSTDTQYF. V gene TRBV29-1 combines with J gene TRBJ2-3. CDR1 and CDR2 (germline): SQVTM, ANQGSEA. The CDR3 spans 13 residues.

CDR3 sequence reads: CASSGLVELFF. The chain has TRBV25-1 and TRBJ2-2. Germline CDR1 MGHDK, CDR2 SYGVNS. This CDR3 has 11 residues.

The V and J genes are TRBV5-1 and TRBJ2-3; TCRdb's D call, TRBD1, is unchecked because there is no DNA. CDR3 length: 13 amino acids. CDR1 is SGHRS, CDR2 YFSETQ, per germline. The CDR3 loop reads CASSFRVGDTQYF. Together with reference TRBV5-1 and TRBJ2-3, the CDR3 gives the full variable domain: KAGVTQTPRYLIKTRGQQVTLSCSPISGHRSVSWYQQTPGQGLQFLFEYFSETQRNKGNFPGRFSGRQFSNSRSEMNVSTLELGDSALYLCASSFRVGDTQYFGPGTRLTVL.

The V call is TRBV12-3 or TRBV12-4, the J call TRBJ2-2; without DNA, the TCRdb call of TRBD2 cannot be checked. The CDR3 extends over 15 amino acids. CDR3 sequence reads: CASKPGLPGDGELFF.

V usage is TRBV7-9 and J usage is TRBJ1-6. The CDR3 runs 11 residues. Germline CDR1 reads SEHNR; CDR2 reads FQNEAQ (reference sequence). The CDR3 loop is CASSSEPPLHF.

The chain combines TRBV12-3 or TRBV12-4 with TRBJ2-6; TCRdb picks TRBD1, but there is no DNA to check that call. The CDR3 loop spans 15 amino acids. The CDR3 loop reads CASRGGLVWANVLTF.

This chain uses TRBV6-5 with TRBJ1-5. The CDR3 loop spans 15 amino acids. Germline CDR1 is MNHEY and CDR2 is SVGAGI. CDR3 protein: CASSSEGTKGQPQHF.